This TCR beta chain was sequenced for a study of breast tumors, draining lymph nodes, adjacent tissues. TCRdb itself ran the multiplex PCR reads through MiXCR, one entry per CDR3 protein. Of 180,000 or so distinct CDR3 sequences detected, 31% appear once; the ten largest clones hold over 4%. Breast cancer patients provided tissue from their axillary draining lymph nodes. Findings of the study overall: Compared with lymph nodes, tumors were less diverse; compared with nontumor tissue, more.

This clonotype was seen at least ten times. Its antigen is unidentified. Trimming cost V 7 bases and J 9 bases, with 10 bases left between them. The CDR3 is made up of 10 amino acids. The germline V gene encodes CDR1 SQVTM and CDR2 ANQGSEA. The TCR was taken from a female donor with breast cancer. Some clones in this sample may be carry-over from other donors' samples. V and J are TRBV29-1 and TRBJ2-1; tentatively, D is TRBD1 or TRBD2 (5 bases each). Sequencing was done on a sample of axillary lymph node tissue. The CDR3 sequence: CSASGTEQFF. The CDR3 DNA sequence: TGCAGCGCCTCCGGGACTGAGCAGTTCTTC.